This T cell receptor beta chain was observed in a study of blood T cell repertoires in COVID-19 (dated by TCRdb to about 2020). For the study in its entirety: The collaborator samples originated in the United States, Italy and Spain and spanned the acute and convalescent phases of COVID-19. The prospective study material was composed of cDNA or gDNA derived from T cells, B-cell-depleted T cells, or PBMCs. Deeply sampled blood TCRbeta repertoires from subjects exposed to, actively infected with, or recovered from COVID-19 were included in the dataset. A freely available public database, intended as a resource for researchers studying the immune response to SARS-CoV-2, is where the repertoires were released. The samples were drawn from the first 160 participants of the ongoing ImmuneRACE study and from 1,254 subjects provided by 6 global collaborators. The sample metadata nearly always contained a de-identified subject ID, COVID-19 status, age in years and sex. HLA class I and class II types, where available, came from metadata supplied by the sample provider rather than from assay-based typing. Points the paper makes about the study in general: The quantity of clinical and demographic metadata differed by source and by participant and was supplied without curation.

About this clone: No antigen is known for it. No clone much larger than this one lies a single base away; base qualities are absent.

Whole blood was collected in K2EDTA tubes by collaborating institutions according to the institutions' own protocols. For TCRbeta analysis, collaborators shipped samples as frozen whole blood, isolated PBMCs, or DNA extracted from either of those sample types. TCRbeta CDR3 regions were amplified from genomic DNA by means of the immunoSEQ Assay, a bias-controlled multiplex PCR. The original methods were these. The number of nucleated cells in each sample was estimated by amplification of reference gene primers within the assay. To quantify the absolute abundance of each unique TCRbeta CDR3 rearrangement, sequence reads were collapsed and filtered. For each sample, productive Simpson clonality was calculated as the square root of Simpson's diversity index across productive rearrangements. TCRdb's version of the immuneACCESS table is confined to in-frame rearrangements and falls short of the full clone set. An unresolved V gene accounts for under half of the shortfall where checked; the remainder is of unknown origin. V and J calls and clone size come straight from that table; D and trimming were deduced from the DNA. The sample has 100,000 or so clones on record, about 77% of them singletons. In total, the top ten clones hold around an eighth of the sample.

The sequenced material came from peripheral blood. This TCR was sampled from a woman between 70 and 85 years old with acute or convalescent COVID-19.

The DNA sequence is TGTGCCAGCAGTGAAGTCTGGGGGGTCGGCTATGGCTACACCTTC. It encodes CASSEVWGVGYGYTF. Recombination joined TRBV6-1 with TRBJ1-2; a tentative D call is TRBD1 (5 bases match). The CDR1 and CDR2 encoded by the germline V gene are MNHNS and SASEGT. At the junction V is shortened by 1 base and J by 4 bases, with 13 bases in between. From its cysteine to its phenylalanine, the CDR3 spans 15 amino acids. Only the CDR3 part of the read is kept: 45 bases, read in frame from the first base.